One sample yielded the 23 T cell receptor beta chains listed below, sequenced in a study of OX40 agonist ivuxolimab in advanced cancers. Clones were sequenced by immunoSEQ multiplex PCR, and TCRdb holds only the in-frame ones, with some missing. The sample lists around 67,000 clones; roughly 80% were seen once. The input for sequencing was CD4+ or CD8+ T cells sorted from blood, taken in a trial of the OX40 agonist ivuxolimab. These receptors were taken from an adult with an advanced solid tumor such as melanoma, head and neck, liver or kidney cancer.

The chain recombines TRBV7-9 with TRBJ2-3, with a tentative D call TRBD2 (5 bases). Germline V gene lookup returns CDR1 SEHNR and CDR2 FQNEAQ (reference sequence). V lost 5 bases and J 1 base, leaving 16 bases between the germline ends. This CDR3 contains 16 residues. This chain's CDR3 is CASSLALGIRTDTQYF. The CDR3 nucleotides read TGTGCCAGCAGCCTCGCCCTCGGGATCCGCACAGATACGCAGTATTTT.

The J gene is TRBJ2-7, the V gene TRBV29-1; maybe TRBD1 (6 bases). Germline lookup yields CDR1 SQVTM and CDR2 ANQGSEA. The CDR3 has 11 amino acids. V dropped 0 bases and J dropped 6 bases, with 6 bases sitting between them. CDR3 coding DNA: TGCAGCGTTGAAGAAGGGGGCGAGCAGTACTTC. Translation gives CSVEEGGEQYF.

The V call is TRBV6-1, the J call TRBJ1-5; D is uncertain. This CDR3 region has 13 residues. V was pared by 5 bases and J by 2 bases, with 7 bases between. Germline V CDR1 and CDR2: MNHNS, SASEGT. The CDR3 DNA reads TGTGCCAGCAGTTTCGGCGGCAATCAGCCCCAGCATTTT. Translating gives CASSFGGNQPQHF.

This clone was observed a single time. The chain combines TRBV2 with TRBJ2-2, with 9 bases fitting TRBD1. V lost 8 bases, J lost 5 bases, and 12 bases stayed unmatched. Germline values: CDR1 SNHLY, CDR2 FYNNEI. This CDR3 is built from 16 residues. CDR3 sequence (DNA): TGTGCCAGCGCGATAAACAGGGGGCGTTGGACCGGGGAGCTGTTTTTT. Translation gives CASAINRGRWTGELFF.

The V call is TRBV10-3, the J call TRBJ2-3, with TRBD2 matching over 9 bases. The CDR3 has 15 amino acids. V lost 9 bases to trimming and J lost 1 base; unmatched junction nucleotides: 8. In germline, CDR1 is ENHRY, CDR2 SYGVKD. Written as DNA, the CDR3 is TGTGCCATTGCGGTGGCGGGGGGGCGCACAGATACGCAGTATTTT. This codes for CAIAVAGGRTDTQYF.

CDR3 protein: CASSIARGEGPNGYTF. DNA of the CDR3: TGTGCCAGTAGTATCGCCAGGGGGGAAGGGCCGAATGGCTACACCTTC. The chain links TRBV19 to TRBJ1-2; 7 bases align to TRBD1. The junction had 13 bases not matched to a gene; V was cut back by 3 bases and J by 6 bases. Germline V CDR1 and CDR2: LNHDA, SQIVND (reference sequence). The CDR3 extends over 16 amino acids.

CDR3 nucleotide sequence: TGTGCCATCAGTGAGTCGATGTTAGCGGGGGAATTCGCGAACACCGGGGAGCTGTTTTTT. Translation gives CAISESMLAGEFANTGELFF. The chain recombines TRBV10-3 with TRBJ2-2; 9 positions match TRBD2. CDR3 length equals 20 residues. After removal of 0 bases from V and 0 bases from J, the junction contained 11 bases not matched to a gene. Germline values: CDR1 ENHRY, CDR2 SYGVKD.

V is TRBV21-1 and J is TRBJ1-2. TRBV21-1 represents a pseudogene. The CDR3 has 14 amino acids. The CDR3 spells CASSKWGGLYGYTF. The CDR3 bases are TGTGCCAGCAGCAAATGGGGGGGACTCTATGGCTACACCTTC.

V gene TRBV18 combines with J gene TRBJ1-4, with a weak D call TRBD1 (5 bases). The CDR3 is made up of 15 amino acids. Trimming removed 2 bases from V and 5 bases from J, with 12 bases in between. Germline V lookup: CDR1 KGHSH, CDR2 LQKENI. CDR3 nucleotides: TGTGCCAGCTCACCAAACGGGGCATACAATGAAAAACTGTTTTTT. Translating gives CASSPNGAYNEKLFF.

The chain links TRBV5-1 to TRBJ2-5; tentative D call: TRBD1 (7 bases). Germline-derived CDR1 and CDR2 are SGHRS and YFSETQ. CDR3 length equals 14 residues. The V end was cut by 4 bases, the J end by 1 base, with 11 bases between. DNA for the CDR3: TGCGCCAGCAGCGGAGGGGACAGCCAAGAGACCCAGTACTTC. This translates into CASSGGDSQETQYF.

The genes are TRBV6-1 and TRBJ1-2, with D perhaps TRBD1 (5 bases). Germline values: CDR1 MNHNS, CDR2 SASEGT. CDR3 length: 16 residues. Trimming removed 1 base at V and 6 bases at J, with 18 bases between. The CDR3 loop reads CASSEVTSGTWNGYTF. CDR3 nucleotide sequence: TGTGCCAGCAGTGAAGTGACCTCAGGGACTTGGAATGGCTACACCTTC.

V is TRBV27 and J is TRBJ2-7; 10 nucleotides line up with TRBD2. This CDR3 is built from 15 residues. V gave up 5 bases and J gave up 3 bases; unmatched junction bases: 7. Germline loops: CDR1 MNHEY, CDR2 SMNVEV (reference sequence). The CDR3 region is CASSVSGGAVYEQYF. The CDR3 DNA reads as TGTGCCAGCAGTGTAAGCGGGGGGGCGGTCTACGAGCAGTACTTC.

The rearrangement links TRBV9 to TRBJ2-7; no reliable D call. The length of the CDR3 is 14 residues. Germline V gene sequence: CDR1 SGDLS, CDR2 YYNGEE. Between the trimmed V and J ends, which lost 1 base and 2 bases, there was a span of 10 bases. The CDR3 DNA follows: TGTGCCAGCAGCGTATACGACACCACCTACGAGCAGTACTTC. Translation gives CASSVYDTTYEQYF.

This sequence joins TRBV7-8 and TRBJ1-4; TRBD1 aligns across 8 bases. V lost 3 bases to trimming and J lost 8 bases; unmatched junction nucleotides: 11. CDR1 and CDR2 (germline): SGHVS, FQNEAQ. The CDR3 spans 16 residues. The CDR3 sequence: CASSFGQGRGNEKLFF. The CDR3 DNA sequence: TGTGCCAGCAGCTTCGGACAGGGCCGGGGTAACGAAAAACTGTTTTTT.

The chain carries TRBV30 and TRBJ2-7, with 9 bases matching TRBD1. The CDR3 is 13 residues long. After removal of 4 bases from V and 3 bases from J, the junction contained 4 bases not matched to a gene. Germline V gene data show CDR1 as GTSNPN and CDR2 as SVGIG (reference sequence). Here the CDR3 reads CAWTPGQGYEQYF. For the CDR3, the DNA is TGTGCCTGGACGCCGGGACAGGGCTACGAGCAGTACTTC.

The CDR3 here is CASSLVKETQYF. The CDR3 DNA reads as TGTGCCAGCAGCTTGGTCAAAGAGACCCAGTACTTC. This rearrangement joins TRBV4-2 to TRBJ2-5; D gene ambiguous. Germline V gives CDR1 LGHNA, CDR2 YNFKEQ. V lost 5 bases to trimming and J lost 3 bases, with 7 bases between them. The CDR3 sequence is 12 residues long.

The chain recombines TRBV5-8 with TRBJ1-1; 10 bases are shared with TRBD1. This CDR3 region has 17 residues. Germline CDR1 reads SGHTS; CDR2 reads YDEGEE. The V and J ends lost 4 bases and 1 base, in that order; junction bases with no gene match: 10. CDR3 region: CASSRGQGRLTNTEAFF. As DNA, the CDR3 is TGTGCCAGCAGCAGGGGACAGGGGCGACTTACGAACACTGAAGCTTTCTTT.

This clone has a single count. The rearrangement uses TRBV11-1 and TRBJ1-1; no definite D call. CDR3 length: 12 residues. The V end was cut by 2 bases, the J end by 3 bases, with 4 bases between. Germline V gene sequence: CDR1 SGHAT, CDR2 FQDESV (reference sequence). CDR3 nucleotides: TGTGCCAGCAGCTTAATGGACACTGAAGCTTTCTTT. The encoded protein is CASSLMDTEAFF. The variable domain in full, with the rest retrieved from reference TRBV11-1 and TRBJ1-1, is EAEVAQSPRYKITEKSQAVAFWCDPISGHATLYWYRQILGQGPELLVQFQDESVVDDSQLPKDRFSAERLKGVDSTLKIQPAELGDSAMYLCASSLMDTEAFFGQGTRLTVV.

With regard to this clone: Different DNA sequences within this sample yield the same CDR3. This chain's CDR3 is CASSLGGGQETQYF. CDR3 in DNA: TGTGCCAGCAGCTTAGGCGGGGGGCAAGAGACCCAGTACTTC. The V and J genes are TRBV11-3 and TRBJ2-5; 8 nucleotides line up with TRBD2. Germline CDR1 is SGHNT and CDR2 is YENEEA. The CDR3 totals 14 residues. Losses at the gene ends were 1 base for V and 2 bases for J; bases not matched to a gene: 0.

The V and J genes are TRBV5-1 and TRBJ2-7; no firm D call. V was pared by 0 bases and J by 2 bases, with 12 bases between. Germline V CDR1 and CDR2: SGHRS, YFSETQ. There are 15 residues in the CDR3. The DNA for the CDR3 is TGCGCCAGCAGCTTGGCCGTCGGTATCACCTACGAGCAGTACTTC. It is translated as CASSLAVGITYEQYF.

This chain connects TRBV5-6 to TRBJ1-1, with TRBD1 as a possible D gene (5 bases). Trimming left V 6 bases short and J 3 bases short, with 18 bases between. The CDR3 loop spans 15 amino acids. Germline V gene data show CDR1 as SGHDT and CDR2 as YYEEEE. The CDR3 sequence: CASITPRDWYTEAFF. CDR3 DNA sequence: TGTGCCAGCATAACACCCCGGGACTGGTACACTGAAGCTTTCTTT.

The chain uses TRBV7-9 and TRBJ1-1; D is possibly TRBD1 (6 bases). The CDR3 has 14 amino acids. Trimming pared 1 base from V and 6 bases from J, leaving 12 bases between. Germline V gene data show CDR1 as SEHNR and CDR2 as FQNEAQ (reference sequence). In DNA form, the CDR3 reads TGTGCCAGCAGCTTAGACAGGGTTAAGCCTGAAGCTTTCTTT. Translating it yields CASSLDRVKPEAFF.

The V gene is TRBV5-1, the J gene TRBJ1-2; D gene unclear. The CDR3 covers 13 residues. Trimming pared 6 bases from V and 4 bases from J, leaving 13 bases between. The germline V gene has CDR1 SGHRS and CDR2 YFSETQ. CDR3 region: CASTLDSSYGYTF. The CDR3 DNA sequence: TGCGCCAGCACCCTGGACTCGAGCTATGGCTACACCTTC.